This TCR beta chain was recovered during a study of blood T cell repertoires in COVID-19. About the research overall: From the United States, Italy and Spain came samples of acute and convalescent COVID-19. The analysed material was cDNA or gDNA that came from T cells, B-cell-depleted T cells, or PBMCs.

In germline, CDR1 is SGHTA, CDR2 FQGNSA. The CDR3 contains 16 residues. Trimming cost V 0 bases and J 0 bases, with 12 bases left between them. Here immunoSEQ multiplex PCR was the method, and the copy in TCRdb shows in-frame clones only, minus some. The sample shows 250,000 to 350,000 clones, roughly nine tenths of them seen only once. Sample: peripheral blood. The genes are TRBV7-2 and TRBJ2-7, with a tentative D call TRBD1 (6 bases). The receptor's source is a woman in her 50s who had recovered from COVID-19. In nucleotides, the CDR3 is TGTGCCAGCAGCTTAGCCCCGACAGGCCACTCCTACGAGCAGTACTTC. It is translated as CASSLAPTGHSYEQYF.